This T cell receptor (beta chain) was captured by sequencing in a study of blood T cell repertoires in COVID-19. About the research overall: The study drew acute and convalescent COVID-19 samples from the United States, Italy and Spain. Sources were T cells, B-cell-depleted T cells, or PBMCs; the material itself was cDNA or gDNA.

In the authors' methods: Estimation of nucleated cell counts was performed using reference gene primer amplification. Sequencing used immunoSEQ multiplex PCR; TCRdb keeps in-frame clones, though not all of them. That table gives V, J and clone size, and the DNA gave D and trimming. The repertoire has over 100,000 clones, 85% to 90% of them found once; the top ten carry 11%. The sequenced material came from peripheral blood. This TCR was sampled from a man aged 80 or over with acute or convalescent COVID-19.

In DNA form, the CDR3 reads TGTGCCAGCTCTCAGACAGGGGACTATGGCTACACCTTC. Encoded protein: CASSQTGDYGYTF. The genes are TRBV18 and TRBJ1-2, with TRBD1 identical over 8 bases. CDR1 is KGHSH and CDR2 is LQKENI in the germline V gene. This CDR3 is 13 amino acids long. The trim removed 6 bases at V and 3 bases at J, leaving 3 bases unmatched.